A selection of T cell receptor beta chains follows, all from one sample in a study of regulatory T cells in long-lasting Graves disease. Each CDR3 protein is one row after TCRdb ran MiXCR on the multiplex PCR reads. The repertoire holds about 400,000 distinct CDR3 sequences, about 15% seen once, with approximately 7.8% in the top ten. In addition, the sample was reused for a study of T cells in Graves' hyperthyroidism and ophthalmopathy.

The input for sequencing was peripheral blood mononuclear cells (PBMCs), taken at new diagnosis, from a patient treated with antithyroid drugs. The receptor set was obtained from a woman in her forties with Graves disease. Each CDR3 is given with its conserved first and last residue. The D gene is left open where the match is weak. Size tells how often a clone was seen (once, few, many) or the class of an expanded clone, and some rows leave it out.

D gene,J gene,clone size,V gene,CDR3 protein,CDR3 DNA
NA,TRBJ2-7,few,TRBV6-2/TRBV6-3,CASSERGLSAYEQYF,TGTGCCAGCAGTGAAAGGGGCCTCAGCGCCTACGAGCAGTACTTC
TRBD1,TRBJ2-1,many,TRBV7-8,CASSARDSYNEQFF,TGTGCCAGCAGCGCCCGGGACAGTTACAATGAGCAGTTCTTC
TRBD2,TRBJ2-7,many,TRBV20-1,CSAPTGGRGSYEQYF,TGCAGTGCCCCCACCGGCGGGAGGGGGTCCTACGAGCAGTACTTC
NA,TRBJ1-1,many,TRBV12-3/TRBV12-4,CASSLTATNTEAFF,TGTGCCAGCAGTTTGACAGCGACGAACACTGAAGCTTTCTTT
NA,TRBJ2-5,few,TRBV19,CASSPSSPLGETQYF,TGTGCCAGTAGTCCTTCTAGCCCCCTGGGAGAGACCCAGTACTTC
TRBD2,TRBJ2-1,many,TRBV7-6,CASSSSVLAGEGHNEQFF,TGTGCCAGCAGCTCCTCCGTCCTAGCGGGAGAAGGGCACAATGAGCAGTTCTTC
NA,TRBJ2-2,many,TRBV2,CASRQGPGELFF,TGTGCCAGCAGGCAGGGTCCCGGGGAGCTGTTTTTT
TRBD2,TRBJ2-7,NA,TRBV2,CASSQSFGSSGSLNTYEQYF,TGTGCCAGCAGCCAAAGCTTTGGTTCTAGCGGGAGTCTCAATACCTACGAGCAGTACTTC
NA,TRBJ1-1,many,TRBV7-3,CASSLSGGFTEAFF,TGTGCCAGCAGCTTATCTGGGGGGTTTACTGAAGCTTTCTTT
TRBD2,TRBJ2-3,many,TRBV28,CASSSLAGRTDTQYF,TGTGCCAGCAGTTCTCTAGCGGGACGCACAGATACGCAGTATTTT
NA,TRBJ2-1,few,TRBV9,CASSVESYNEQFF,TGTGCCAGCAGCGTAGAATCCTACAATGAGCAGTTCTTC
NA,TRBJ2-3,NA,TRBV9,CASSYRAQRADTQYF,TGTGCCAGCAGCTACCGGGCTCAGCGGGCAGATACGCAGTATTTT
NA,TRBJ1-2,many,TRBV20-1,CSARGATNYGYTF,TGCAGTGCTAGGGGGGCCACCAACTATGGCTACACCTTC
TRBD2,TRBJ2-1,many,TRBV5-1,CASSPTSGSLYEQFF,TGCGCCAGCAGCCCCACTAGCGGGAGTCTCTATGAGCAGTTCTTC
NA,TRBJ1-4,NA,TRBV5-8,CASSLGTEVLSF,TGTGCCAGCAGCCTAGGGACGGAGGTACTGTCTTTT
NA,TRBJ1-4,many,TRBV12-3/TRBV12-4,CASRPPATEKLFF,TGTGCCAGCAGGCCCCCCGCAACCGAAAAACTGTTTTTT
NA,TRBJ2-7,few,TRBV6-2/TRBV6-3,CASSLGTSLSYEQYF,TGTGCCAGCAGTCTTGGGACGAGCCTCTCCTACGAGCAGTACTTC
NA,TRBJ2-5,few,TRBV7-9,CASSRDAQETQYF,TGTGCCAGCAGCCGGGACGCTCAAGAGACCCAGTACTTC
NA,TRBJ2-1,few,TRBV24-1,CATSDGEWRDASSYNEQFF,TGTGCCACCAGTGATGGGGAGTGGCGGGATGCGAGCTCCTACAATGAGCAGTTCTTC
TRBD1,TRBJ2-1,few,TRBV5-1,CASTPGQGWNEQFF,TGCGCCAGCACACCGGGACAGGGTTGGAATGAGCAGTTCTTC
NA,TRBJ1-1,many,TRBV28,CASTPQIGVGTEAFF,TGTGCCAGCACTCCCCAAATAGGGGTGGGCACTGAAGCTTTCTTT
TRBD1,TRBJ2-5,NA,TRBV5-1,CASSVGQGRETQYF,TGCGCCAGCAGCGTGGGACAGGGTAGAGAGACCCAGTACTTC
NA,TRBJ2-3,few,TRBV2,CASSHPLRDDTQYF,TGTGCCAGCAGCCACCCATTACGCGACGATACGCAGTATTTT
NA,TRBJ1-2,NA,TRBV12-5,CASGLEGPEGYTF,TGTGCTAGTGGTTTGGAGGGGCCGGAAGGCTACACCTTC
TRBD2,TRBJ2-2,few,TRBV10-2,CASAEREAVGELFF,TGCGCCAGCGCTGAGCGGGAGGCGGTCGGGGAGCTGTTTTTT
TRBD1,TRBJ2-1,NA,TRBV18,CASSPRTGDNEQFF,TGTGCCAGCTCACCACGGACAGGGGATAATGAGCAGTTCTTC
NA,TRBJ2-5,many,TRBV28,CASSFTYQETQYF,TGTGCCAGCAGTTTTACATACCAAGAGACCCAGTACTTC
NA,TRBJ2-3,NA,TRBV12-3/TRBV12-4,CASSLWQSSTDTQYF,TGTGCCAGCAGTTTATGGCAGTCGAGCACAGATACGCAGTATTTT
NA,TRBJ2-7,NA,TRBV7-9,CASSQGGVYEQYF,TGTGCCAGCAGCCAAGGGGGAGTTTACGAGCAGTACTTC
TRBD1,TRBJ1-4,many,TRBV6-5,CASSYGDRGEKLFF,TGTGCCAGCAGTTACGGGGACAGGGGCGAAAAACTGTTTTTT
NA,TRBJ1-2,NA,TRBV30,CAWSVLSARGGYTF,TGTGCCTGGAGTGTACTGTCAGCCCGGGGTGGCTACACCTTC
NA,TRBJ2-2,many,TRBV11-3,CASSSRDPNTGELFF,TGTGCCAGCAGCTCCCGGGACCCTAACACCGGGGAGCTGTTTTTT
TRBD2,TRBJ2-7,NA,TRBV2,CASSGRTSGYEQYF,TGTGCCAGCAGTGGTAGGACTAGCGGCTACGAGCAGTACTTC
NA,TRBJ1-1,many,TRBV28,CASTRGADTEAFF,TGTGCCAGCACTCGGGGCGCGGACACTGAAGCTTTCTTT
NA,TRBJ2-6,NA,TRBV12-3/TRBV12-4,CASSRTGPSGTNVLTF,TGTGCCAGCTCACGTACCGGACCTTCTGGGACCAACGTCCTGACTTTC
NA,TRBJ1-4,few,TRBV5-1,CASSLEGLWGRVNEKLFF,TGCGCCAGCAGCTTGGAGGGGCTTTGGGGGCGTGTAAATGAAAAACTGTTTTTT
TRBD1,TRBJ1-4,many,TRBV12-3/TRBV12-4,CASSSWDRYNEKLFF,TGTGCCAGCAGTTCTTGGGACAGGTATAATGAAAAACTGTTTTTT
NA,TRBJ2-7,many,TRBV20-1,CSARPQPDGEQYF,TGCAGTGCTAGACCCCAGCCCGATGGCGAGCAGTACTTC
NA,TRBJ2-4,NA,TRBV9,CARRGLSAKNIQYF,TGTGCCAGAAGAGGGCTGTCCGCCAAAAACATTCAGTACTTC